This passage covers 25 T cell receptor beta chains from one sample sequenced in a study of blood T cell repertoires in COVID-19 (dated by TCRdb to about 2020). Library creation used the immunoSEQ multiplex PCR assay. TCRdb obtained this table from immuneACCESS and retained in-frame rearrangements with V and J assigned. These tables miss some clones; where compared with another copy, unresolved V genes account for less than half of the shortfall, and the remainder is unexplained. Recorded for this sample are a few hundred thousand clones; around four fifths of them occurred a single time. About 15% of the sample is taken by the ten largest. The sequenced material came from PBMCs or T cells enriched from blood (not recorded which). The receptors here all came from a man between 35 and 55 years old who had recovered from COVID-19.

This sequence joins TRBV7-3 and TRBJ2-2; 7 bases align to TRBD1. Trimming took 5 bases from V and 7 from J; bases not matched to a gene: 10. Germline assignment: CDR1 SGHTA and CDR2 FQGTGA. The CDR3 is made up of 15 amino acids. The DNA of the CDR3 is TGTGCCAGCAGCCCAAGACAGGGAATTGGCGGGGAGCTGTTTTTT. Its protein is CASSPRQGIGGELFF.

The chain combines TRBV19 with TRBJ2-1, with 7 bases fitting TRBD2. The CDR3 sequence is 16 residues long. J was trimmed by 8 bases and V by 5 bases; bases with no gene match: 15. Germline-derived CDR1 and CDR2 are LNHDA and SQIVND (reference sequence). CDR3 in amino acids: CASSEGPGGRDYEQFF. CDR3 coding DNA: TGTGCCAGTAGTGAAGGGCCTGGCGGGAGAGATTATGAGCAGTTCTTC.

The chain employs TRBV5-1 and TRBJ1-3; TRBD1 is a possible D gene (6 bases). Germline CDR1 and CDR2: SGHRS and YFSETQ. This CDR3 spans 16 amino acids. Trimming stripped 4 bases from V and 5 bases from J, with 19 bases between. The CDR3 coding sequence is TGCGCCAGCAGCCCGGGGGGGGCCGCCTTTCGAAACACCATATATTTT. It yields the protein CASSPGGAAFRNTIYF.

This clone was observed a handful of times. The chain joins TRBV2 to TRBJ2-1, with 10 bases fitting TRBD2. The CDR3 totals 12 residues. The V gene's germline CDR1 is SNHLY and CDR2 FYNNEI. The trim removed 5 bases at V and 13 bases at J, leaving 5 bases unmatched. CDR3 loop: CASSQRGGIQFF. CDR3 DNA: TGTGCCAGCAGTCAGCGGGGGGGCATCCAGTTCTTC.

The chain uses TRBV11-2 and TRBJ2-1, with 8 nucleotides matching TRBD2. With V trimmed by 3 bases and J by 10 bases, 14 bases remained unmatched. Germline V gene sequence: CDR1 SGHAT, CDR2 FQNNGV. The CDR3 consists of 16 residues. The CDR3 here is CASSLAPGRGGGEQFF. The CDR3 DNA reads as TGTGCCAGCAGCTTGGCCCCCGGGAGGGGAGGAGGGGAGCAGTTCTTC.

CDR3 protein: CASSTSGGRWETQYF. The DNA of the CDR3 is TGTGCCAGCAGTACTAGCGGGGGGCGTTGGGAGACCCAGTACTTC. V and J are TRBV2 and TRBJ2-5; 12 nucleotides agree with TRBD2. CDR1 and CDR2 (germline): SNHLY, FYNNEI. V shed 5 bases, J shed 5 bases, and the junction held 6 bases outside the gene matches. This CDR3 is 15 amino acids long.

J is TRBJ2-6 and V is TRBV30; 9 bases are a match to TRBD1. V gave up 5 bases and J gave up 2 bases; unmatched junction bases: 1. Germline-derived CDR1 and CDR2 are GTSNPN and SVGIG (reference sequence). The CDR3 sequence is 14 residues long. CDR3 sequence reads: CAWWTGAGANVLTF. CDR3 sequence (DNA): TGTGCCTGGTGGACAGGGGCTGGGGCCAACGTCCTGACTTTC.

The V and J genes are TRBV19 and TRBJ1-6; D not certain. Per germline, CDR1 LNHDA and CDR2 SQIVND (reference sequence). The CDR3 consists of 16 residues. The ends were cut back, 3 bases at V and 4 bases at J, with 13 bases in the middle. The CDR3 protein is CASSIAVGGYNSPLHF. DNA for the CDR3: TGTGCCAGTAGTATCGCTGTCGGCGGGTATAATTCACCCCTCCACTTT.

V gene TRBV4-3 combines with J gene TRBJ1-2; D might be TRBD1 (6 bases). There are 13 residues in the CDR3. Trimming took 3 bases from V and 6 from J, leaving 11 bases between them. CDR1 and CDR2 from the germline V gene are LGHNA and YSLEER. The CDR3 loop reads CASSQRAGDGYTF. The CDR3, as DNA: TGCGCCAGCAGCCAGAGGGCAGGGGATGGCTACACCTTC.

The CDR3 coding sequence is TGTGCCAGCAGGTTAAGCCCACAGCGGGAGTTGGGGGAGCTGTTTTTT. Protein sequence: CASRLSPQRELGELFF. V and J are TRBV27 and TRBJ2-2; TRBD2 matches 8 bases. Trimming cost V 6 bases and J 8 bases; bases outside gene matches: 14. The CDR3 has 16 amino acids. Germline V gene lookup returns CDR1 MNHEY and CDR2 SMNVEV (reference sequence).

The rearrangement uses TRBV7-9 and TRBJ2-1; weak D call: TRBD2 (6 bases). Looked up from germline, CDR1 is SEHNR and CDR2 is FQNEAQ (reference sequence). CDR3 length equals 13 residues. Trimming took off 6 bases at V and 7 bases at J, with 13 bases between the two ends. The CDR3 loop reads CASSTDYLNEQFF. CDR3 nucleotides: TGTGCCAGCAGTACGGACTACTTGAATGAGCAGTTCTTC.

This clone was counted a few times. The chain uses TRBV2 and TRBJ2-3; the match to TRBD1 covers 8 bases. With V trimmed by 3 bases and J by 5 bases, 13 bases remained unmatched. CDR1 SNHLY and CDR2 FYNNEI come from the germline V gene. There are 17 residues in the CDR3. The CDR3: CASSDSPRDRPGDTQYF. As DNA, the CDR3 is TGTGCCAGCAGTGATTCTCCCCGGGACAGGCCGGGAGATACGCAGTATTTT.

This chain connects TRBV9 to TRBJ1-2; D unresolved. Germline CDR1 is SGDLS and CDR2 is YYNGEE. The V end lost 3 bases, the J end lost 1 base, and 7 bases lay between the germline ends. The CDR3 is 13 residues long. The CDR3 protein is CASSGDFNYGYTF. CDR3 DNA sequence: TGTGCCAGCAGCGGCGACTTTAACTATGGCTACACCTTC.

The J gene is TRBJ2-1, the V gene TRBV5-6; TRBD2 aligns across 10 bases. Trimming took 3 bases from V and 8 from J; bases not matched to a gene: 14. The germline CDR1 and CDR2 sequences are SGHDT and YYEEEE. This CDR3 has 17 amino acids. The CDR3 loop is CASSWTLAGGHGHEQFF. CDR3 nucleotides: TGTGCCAGCAGCTGGACCTTAGCGGGGGGACACGGGCATGAGCAGTTCTTC.

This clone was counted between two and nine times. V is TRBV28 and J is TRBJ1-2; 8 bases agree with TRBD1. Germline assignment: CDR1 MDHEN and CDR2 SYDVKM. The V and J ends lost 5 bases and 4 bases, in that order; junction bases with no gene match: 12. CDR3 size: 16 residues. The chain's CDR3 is CASSPTLGQGAYGYTF. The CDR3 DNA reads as TGTGCCAGCAGTCCTACCCTCGGACAGGGCGCCTATGGCTACACCTTC.

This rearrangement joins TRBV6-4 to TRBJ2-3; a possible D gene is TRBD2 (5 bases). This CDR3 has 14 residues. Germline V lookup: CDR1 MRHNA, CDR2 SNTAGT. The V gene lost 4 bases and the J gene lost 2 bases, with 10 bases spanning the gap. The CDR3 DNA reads TGTGCCAGCAGTGCGAGCGGCCACACAGATACGCAGTATTTT. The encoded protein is CASSASGHTDTQYF.

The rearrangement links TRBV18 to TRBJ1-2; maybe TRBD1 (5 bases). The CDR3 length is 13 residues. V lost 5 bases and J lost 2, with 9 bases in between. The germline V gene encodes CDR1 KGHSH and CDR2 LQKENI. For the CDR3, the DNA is TGTGCCAGCTCATCGACAGAGAACTATGGCTACACCTTC. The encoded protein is CASSSTENYGYTF.

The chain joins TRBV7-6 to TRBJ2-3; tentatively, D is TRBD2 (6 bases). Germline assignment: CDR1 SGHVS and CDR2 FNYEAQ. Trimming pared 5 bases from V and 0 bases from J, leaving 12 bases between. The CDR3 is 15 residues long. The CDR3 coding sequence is TGTGCCAGCAGCCAGCGGGCCGTTAGCACAGATACGCAGTATTTT. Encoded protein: CASSQRAVSTDTQYF.

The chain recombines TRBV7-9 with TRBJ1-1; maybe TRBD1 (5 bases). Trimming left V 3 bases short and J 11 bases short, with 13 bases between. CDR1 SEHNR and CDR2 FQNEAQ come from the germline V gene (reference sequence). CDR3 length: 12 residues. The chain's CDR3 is CASSFSDSGAFF. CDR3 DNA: TGTGCCAGCAGCTTTTCCGACAGTGGCGCTTTCTTT.

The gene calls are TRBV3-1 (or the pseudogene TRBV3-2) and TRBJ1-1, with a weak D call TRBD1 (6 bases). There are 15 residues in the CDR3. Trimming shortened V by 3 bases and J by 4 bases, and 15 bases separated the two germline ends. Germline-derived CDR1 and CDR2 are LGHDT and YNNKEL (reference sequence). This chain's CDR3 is CASSHKILGGTEAFF. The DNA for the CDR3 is TGTGCCAGCAGCCACAAGATCTTAGGGGGCACTGAAGCTTTCTTT.

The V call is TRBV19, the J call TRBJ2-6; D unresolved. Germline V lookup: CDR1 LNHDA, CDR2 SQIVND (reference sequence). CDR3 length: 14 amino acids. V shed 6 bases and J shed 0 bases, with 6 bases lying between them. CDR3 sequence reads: CASREFSGANVLTF. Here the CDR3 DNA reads TGTGCCAGTAGGGAGTTCTCTGGGGCCAACGTCCTGACTTTC.

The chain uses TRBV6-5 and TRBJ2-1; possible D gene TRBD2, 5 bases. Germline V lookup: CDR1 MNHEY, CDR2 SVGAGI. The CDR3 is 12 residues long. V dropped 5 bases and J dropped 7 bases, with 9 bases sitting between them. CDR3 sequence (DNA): TGTGCCAGCAGTCCGACGGGAAATGAGCAGTTCTTC. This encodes CASSPTGNEQFF.

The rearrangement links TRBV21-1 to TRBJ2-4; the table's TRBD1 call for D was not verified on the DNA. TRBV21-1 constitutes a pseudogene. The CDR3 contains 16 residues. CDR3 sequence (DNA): TGTGCCAGCAGCATCCGGGACAGGGTAGCCAAAAACATTCAGTACTTC. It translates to CASSIRDRVAKNIQYF.

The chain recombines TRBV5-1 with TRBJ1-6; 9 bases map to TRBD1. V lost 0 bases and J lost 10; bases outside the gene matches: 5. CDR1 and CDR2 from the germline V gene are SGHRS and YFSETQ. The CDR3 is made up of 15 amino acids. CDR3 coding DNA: TGCGCCAGCAGCTTGGTACAGGGGGCTAAATCACCCCTCCACTTT. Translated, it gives CASSLVQGAKSPLHF. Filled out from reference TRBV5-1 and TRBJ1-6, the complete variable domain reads KAGVTQTPRYLIKTRGQQVTLSCSPISGHRSVSWYQQTPGQGLQFLFEYFSETQRNKGNFPGRFSGRQFSNSRSEMNVSTLELGDSALYLCASSLVQGAKSPLHFGNGTRLTVT.

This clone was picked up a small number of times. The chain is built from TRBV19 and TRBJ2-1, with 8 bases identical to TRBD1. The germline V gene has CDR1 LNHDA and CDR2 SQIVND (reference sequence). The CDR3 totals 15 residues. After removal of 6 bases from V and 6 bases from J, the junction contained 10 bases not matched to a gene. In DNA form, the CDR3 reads TGTGCCAGTAGGGAGGACAGGGTGACCCGCAATGAGCAGTTCTTC. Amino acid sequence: CASREDRVTRNEQFF.